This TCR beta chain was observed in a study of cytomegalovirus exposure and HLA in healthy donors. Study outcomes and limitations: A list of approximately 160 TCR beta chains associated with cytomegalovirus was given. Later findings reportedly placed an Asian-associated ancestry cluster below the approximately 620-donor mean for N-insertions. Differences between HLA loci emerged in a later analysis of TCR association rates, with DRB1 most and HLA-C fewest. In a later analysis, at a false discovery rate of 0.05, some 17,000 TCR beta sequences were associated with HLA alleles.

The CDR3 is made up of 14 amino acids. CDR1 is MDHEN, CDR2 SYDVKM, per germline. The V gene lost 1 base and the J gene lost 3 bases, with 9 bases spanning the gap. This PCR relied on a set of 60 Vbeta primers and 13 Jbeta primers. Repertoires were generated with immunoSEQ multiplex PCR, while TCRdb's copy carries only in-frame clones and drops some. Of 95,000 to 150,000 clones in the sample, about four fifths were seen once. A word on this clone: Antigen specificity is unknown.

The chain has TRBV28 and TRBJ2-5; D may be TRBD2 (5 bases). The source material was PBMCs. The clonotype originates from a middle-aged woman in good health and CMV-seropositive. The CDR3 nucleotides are TGTGCCAGCAGTTTATTCGACGGGAAAGAGACCCAGTACTTC. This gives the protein CASSLFDGKETQYF.